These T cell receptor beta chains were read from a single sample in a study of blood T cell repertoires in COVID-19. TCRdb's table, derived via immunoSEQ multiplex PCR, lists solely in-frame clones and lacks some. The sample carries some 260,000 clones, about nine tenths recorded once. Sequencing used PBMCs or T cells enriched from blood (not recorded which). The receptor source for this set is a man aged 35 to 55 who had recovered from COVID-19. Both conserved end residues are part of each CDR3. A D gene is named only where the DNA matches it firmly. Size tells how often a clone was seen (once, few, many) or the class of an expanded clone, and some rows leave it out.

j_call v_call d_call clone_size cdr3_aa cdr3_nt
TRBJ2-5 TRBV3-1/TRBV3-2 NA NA CASSQDPRLVKNRGETQYF TGTGCCAGCAGCCAAGATCCCCGACTAGTCAAAAACAGGGGAGAGACCCAGTACTTC
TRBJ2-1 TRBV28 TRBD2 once CASSPYSRASGSWRQGEQFF TGTGCCAGCAGTCCGTATAGTCGGGCTAGCGGGAGTTGGAGGCAGGGGGAGCAGTTCTTC
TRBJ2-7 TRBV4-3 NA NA CASSQGWQRGSYEQYF TGCGCCAGCAGCCAAGGCTGGCAACGGGGATCCTACGAGCAGTACTTC
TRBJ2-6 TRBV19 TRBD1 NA CASSPGQGNSGANVLTF TGTGCCAGTAGTCCGGGACAGGGAAACTCTGGGGCCAACGTCCTGACTTTC
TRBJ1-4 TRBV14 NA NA CASSYRWEDGKLFF TGTGCCAGCAGCTACAGGTGGGAGGATGGAAAACTGTTTTTT
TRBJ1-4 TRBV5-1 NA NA CASSLEAAGYEKLFF TGCGCCAGCAGCTTGGAGGCGGCGGGTTATGAAAAACTGTTTTTT
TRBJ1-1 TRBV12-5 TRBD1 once CASGLTGANANTEAFF TGTGCTAGTGGTTTGACAGGGGCGAACGCGAACACTGAAGCTTTCTTT
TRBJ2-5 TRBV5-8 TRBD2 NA CASSLGTSGSQETQYF TGTGCCAGCAGCTTGGGGACTAGCGGGAGTCAAGAGACCCAGTACTTC
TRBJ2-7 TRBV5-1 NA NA CASSEEVEQYF TGCGCCAGCAGCGAGGAGGTCGAGCAGTACTTC
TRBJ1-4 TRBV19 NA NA CASSSPGENEKLFF TGTGCCAGTAGTTCTCCGGGTGAGAATGAAAAACTGTTTTTT
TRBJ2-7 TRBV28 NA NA CASSLSREQYF TGTGCCAGCAGTTTATCTCGCGAGCAGTACTTC
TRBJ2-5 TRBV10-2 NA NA CASSSTSTEQETQYF TGCGCCAGCAGTTCTACCTCGACAGAACAAGAGACCCAGTACTTC
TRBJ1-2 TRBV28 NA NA CASSLADRIYGYTF TGTGCCAGCAGTTTAGCCGACAGGATCTATGGCTACACCTTC
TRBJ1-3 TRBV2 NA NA CASTWFQGDTIYF TGTGCCAGCACTTGGTTTCAAGGGGACACCATATATTTT
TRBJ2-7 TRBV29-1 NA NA CSVEPAAGGQYF TGCAGCGTTGAACCGGCGGCGGGCGGGCAGTACTTC
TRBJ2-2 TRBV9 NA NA CASSGNPGGTGELFF TGTGCCAGCAGTGGGAACCCCGGAGGAACCGGGGAGCTGTTTTTT
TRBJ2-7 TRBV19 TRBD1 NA CASSKGQGEGEQYF TGTGCCAGTAGCAAGGGACAGGGGGAAGGCGAGCAGTACTTC
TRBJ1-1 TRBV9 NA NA CASSVEWSNTEAFF TGTGCCAGCAGCGTAGAGTGGAGTAACACTGAAGCTTTCTTT
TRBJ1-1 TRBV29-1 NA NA CSVKEPSDSEAFF TGCAGCGTTAAGGAGCCGTCTGACTCTGAAGCTTTCTTT
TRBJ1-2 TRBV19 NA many CASSIRRSYGYTF TGTGCCAGTAGTATCCGGAGGAGCTATGGCTACACCTTC
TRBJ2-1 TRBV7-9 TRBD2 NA CASSLPPRLAGGYNEQFF TGTGCCAGCAGCTTACCCCCACGACTAGCGGGGGGTTACAATGAGCAGTTCTTC
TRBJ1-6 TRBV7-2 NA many CASSPFFDNSPLHF TGTGCCAGCAGCCCCTTTTTTGATAATTCACCCCTCCACTTT
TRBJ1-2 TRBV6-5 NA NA CASSQRDNRYGYTF TGTGCCAGCAGCCAACGGGACAATCGGTATGGCTACACCTTC
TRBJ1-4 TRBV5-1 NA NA CASSITGAINEKLFF TGCGCCAGCAGCATTACAGGAGCCATTAATGAAAAACTGTTTTTT
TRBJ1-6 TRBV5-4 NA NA CASSWGLRDNSPLHF TGTGCCAGCAGTTGGGGACTCCGGGATAATTCACCCCTCCACTTT
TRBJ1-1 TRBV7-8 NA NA CASSLGHSNTEAFF TGTGCCAGCAGCCTGGGACACTCGAACACTGAAGCTTTCTTT
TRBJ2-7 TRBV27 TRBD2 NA CASSGLGGARYEQYF TGTGCCAGCAGTGGGTTGGGAGGGGCGCGGTACGAGCAGTACTTC
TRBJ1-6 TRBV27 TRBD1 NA CASSRDRVNSPLHF TGTGCCAGCAGCCGAGACAGGGTAAATTCACCCCTCCACTTT
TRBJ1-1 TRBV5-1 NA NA CASSLLSGSNTEAFF TGCGCCAGCAGTCTCCTGTCCGGTTCGAACACTGAAGCTTTCTTT
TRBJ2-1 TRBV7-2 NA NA CASSLQGGNEQFF TGTGCCAGCAGTCTACAGGGGGGGAATGAGCAGTTCTTC
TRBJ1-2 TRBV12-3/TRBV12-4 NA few CASSPDISGYTF TGTGCCAGCAGTCCGGACATATCCGGCTACACCTTC
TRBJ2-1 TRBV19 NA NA CASSIGIGRASYNEQFF TGTGCCAGTAGTATCGGAATTGGGCGGGCGTCCTACAATGAGCAGTTCTTC
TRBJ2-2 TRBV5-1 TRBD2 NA CASSLGLAEGGELFF TGCGCCAGCAGCTTAGGACTAGCGGAAGGCGGGGAGCTGTTTTTT
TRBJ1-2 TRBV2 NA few CASSRWQGGGYTF TGTGCCAGCAGTAGGTGGCAGGGAGGCGGCTACACCTTC
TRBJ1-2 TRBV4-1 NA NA CASSQVLGGLSYGYTF TGCGCCAGCAGCCAAGTTCTGGGGGGGCTGAGTTATGGCTACACCTTC
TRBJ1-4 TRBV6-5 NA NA CASSYRQGAAKLFF TGTGCCAGCAGTTACCGGCAGGGTGCCGCAAAACTGTTTTTT
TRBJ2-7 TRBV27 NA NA CASSLRSTGYEQYF TGTGCCAGCAGTTTAAGGTCGACAGGATACGAGCAGTACTTC
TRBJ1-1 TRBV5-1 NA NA CASSLGENTEAFF TGCGCCAGCAGCTTGGGCGAGAACACTGAAGCTTTCTTT
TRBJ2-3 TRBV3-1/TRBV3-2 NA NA CASSQDLDFPTDTQYF TGTGCCAGCAGCCAAGATCTTGACTTTCCCACAGATACGCAGTATTTT
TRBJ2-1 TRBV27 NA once CASSLMASSYEQFF TGTGCCAGCAGTCTCATGGCCTCGTCCTATGAGCAGTTCTTC
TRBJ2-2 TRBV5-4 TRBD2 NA CASSAGGGAGELFF TGTGCCAGCAGCGCGGGCGGGGGGGCCGGGGAGCTGTTTTTT
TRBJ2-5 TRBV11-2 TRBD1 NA CASSLGGTAQETQYF TGTGCCAGCAGCTTAGGAGGGACAGCCCAAGAGACCCAGTACTTC
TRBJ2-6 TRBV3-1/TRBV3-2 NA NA CASSSNRAYSGANVLTF TGTGCCAGCAGCTCGAACAGGGCTTACTCTGGGGCCAACGTCCTGACTTTC
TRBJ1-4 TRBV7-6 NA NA CASSLAGQGSNEKLFF TGTGCCAGCAGCCTAGCAGGGCAGGGATCTAATGAAAAACTGTTTTTT
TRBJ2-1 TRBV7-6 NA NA CASSQGAINEQFF TGTGCCAGCAGCCAAGGGGCCATTAATGAGCAGTTCTTC
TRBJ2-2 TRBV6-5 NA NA CATEYQGYTGELFF TGTGCCACCGAGTACCAGGGCTACACCGGGGAGCTGTTTTTT
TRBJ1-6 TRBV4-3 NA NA CASSQIPGGNSPLHF TGCGCCAGCAGCCAGATCCCCGGGGGTAATTCACCCCTCCACTTT
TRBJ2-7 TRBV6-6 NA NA CASSYEAHSYEQYF TGTGCCAGCAGTTACGAGGCGCATTCCTACGAGCAGTACTTC
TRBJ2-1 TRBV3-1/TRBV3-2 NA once CASSQRVGSDNEQFF TGTGCCAGCAGCCAACGAGTGGGGAGCGACAATGAGCAGTTCTTC
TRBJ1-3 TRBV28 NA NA CASSSPTGVGNTIYF TGTGCCAGCAGTTCCCCGACAGGAGTCGGAAACACCATATATTTT
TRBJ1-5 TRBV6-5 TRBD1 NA CASSYSTGAHQPQHF TGTGCCAGCAGTTACTCAACAGGGGCACATCAGCCCCAGCATTTT
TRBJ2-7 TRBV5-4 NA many CASSLPQGLSYEQYF TGTGCCAGCAGCTTGCCCCAGGGCCTCTCCTACGAGCAGTACTTC
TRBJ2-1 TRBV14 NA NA CASSQGWAKQFF TGTGCCAGCAGCCAAGGTTGGGCTAAGCAGTTCTTC
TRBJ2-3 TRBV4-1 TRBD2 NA CASSQLPGIAGEKDTQYF TGCGCCAGCAGCCAGCTCCCTGGGATAGCGGGAGAAAAAGATACGCAGTATTTT